Each of the 15 T cell receptor beta chains below was sequenced from the same sample in a study of CD8 T cells in ankylosing spondylitis. TCRdb itself ran the 5' RACE reads through MiXCR, one entry per CDR3 protein. The table includes some 140,000 distinct CDR3 sequences, 6% to 8.5% detected once. The sample comprised blood, either unsorted or a sorted T cell fraction (not recorded which). The receptors come from a female donor with ankylosing spondylitis or in good health (not recorded which).

This clonotype was counted many times. The gene calls are TRBV7-8 and TRBJ2-7, with D unclear. The CDR3 is 12 amino acids. The germline V gene has CDR1 SGHVS and CDR2 FQNEAQ. V gave up 5 bases and J gave up 2 bases, with 7 bases separating them. CDR3 nucleotide sequence: TGTGCCAGCAGCGGTCACCCCTACGAGCAGTACTTC. It codes for CASSGHPYEQYF.

Ten or more counts support this clonotype. The chain joins TRBV12-3 or TRBV12-4 to TRBJ2-6, with a weak D call TRBD2 (5 bases). Trimming cost V 2 bases and J 1 base, with 6 bases left between them. The CDR3 spans 15 residues. The CDR3 protein is CASSLRESGANVLTF. CDR3 sequence (DNA): TGTGCCAGCAGTTTAAGGGAGTCTGGGGCCAACGTCCTGACTTTC.

The table lists this clonotype with many counts. The J gene is TRBJ2-1, the V gene TRBV20-1; 7 bases match TRBD1. With 3 bases clipped from V and 5 bases from J, the junction kept 10 bases outside the gene matches. Germline CDR1 is DFQATT and CDR2 is SNEGSKA (reference sequence). This CDR3 contains 15 residues. This CDR3 reads CSASGFRGKNNEQFF. Written as DNA, the CDR3 is TGCAGTGCTAGTGGTTTCAGGGGGAAGAACAATGAGCAGTTCTTC.

This clonotype was seen many times. The CDR3 sequence is CASSQGPGGYTF. The CDR3 DNA reads as TGTGCCAGCAGCCAAGGTCCGGGCGGCTACACCTTC. This chain links TRBV4-2 with TRBJ1-2; D is ambiguous. The CDR3 runs 12 residues. The germline V gene has CDR1 LGHNA and CDR2 YNFKEQ. Trimming pared 1 base from V and 8 bases from J, leaving 8 bases between.

This clonotype has ten or more counts. The gene calls are TRBV4-1 and TRBJ1-5, with D unresolved. The CDR3 totals 17 residues. With 0 bases removed from V and 0 bases from J, the gap between germline ends came to 12 bases. Germline V lookup: CDR1 MGHRA, CDR2 YSYEKL. This CDR3 is CASSQDWRNPSNQPQHF. The CDR3, as DNA: TGCGCCAGCAGCCAAGATTGGCGGAATCCTAGCAATCAGCCCCAGCATTTT.

This clonotype was found many times. The rearrangement uses TRBV18 and TRBJ2-7; TRBD1 might be the D (5 bases). Trimming took 3 bases from V and 5 from J, leaving 11 bases between them. Looked up from germline, CDR1 is KGHSH and CDR2 is LQKENI. The CDR3 sequence is 13 residues long. The CDR3 coding sequence is TGTGCCAGCTCACCTCCGGCAGGGAACGAGCAGTACTTC. Its translation is CASSPPAGNEQYF.

Many counts were recorded for this clonotype. This rearrangement joins TRBV20-1 to TRBJ1-5; D gene uncertain. The CDR3 length is 16 residues. Trimming removed 0 bases at V and 2 bases at J, with 14 bases between. Germline values: CDR1 DFQATT, CDR2 SNEGSKA (reference sequence). The DNA for the CDR3 is TGCAGTGCTAGAGATTATGGTCCAGGAGGCAATCAGCCCCAGCATTTT. Translation gives CSARDYGPGGNQPQHF.

This clonotype has a count of ten or more. The rearrangement joins TRBV6-2 or TRBV6-3 to TRBJ2-7, with 7 bases aligning to TRBD1. The V and J ends lost 2 bases and 8 bases, in that order; junction bases with no gene match: 3. The CDR3 consists of 12 residues. CDR1 is MNHEY, CDR2 SVGEGT, per germline. Written as DNA, the CDR3 is TGTGCCAGCAGTTACGTGGGACAGCAGCAGTACTTC. It yields the protein CASSYVGQQQYF.

This clonotype was detected ten times or more. The gene calls are TRBV5-1 and TRBJ2-1; D remains unclear. CDR1 SGHRS and CDR2 YFSETQ come from the germline V gene. The CDR3 covers 13 residues. V was trimmed by 5 bases and J by 5 bases, leaving 11 bases between them. This chain's CDR3 is CASRKNSDNEQFF. DNA of the CDR3: TGCGCCAGCAGGAAAAACAGTGACAATGAGCAGTTCTTC.

This clonotype appeared many times. The chain joins TRBV5-1 to TRBJ1-2; a possible D gene is TRBD1 (5 bases). The ends were cut back, 4 bases at V and 10 bases at J, with 14 bases in the middle. Germline V lookup: CDR1 SGHRS, CDR2 YFSETQ. The CDR3 is 12 residues long. The CDR3 spells CASSIGHLHYTF. The CDR3 DNA is TGCGCCAGCAGCATAGGACACCTTCACTACACCTTC.

This clonotype appeared many times. The genes are TRBV6-5 and TRBJ2-1; the D gene is possibly TRBD1 (6 bases). The V gene lost 5 bases and the J gene lost 8 bases, with 13 bases spanning the gap. The CDR3 length is 13 residues. Germline-derived CDR1 and CDR2 are MNHEY and SVGAGI. The DNA for the CDR3 is TGTGCCAGCAGTACTCAGGGGATCCATGAGCAGTTCTTC. Protein: CASSTQGIHEQFF.

This chain links TRBV19 with TRBJ2-1, with a weak D call TRBD2 (5 bases). Germline CDR1 reads LNHDA; CDR2 reads SQIVND (reference sequence). This CDR3 comprises 16 residues. V lost 1 base, J lost 4 bases, and 14 bases lay in between. The CDR3 loop is CASSIGSGRTYNEQFF. The CDR3 DNA reads TGTGCCAGTAGTATAGGGTCAGGACGGACTTACAATGAGCAGTTCTTC.

This chain uses TRBV7-9 with TRBJ2-2, with D perhaps TRBD1 or TRBD2 (5 bases each). Germline CDR1 SEHNR, CDR2 FQNEAQ (reference sequence). V was pared by 4 bases and J by 7 bases, with 13 bases between. CDR3 length equals 14 residues. In nucleotides, the CDR3 is TGTGCCAGCAGCTCGGGACCCACCAGCGGGGAGCTGTTTTTT. Residues: CASSSGPTSGELFF.

This clonotype was seen at least ten times. V usage is TRBV4-1 and J usage is TRBJ1-6, with 8 bases fitting TRBD1. With 1 base clipped from V and 9 bases from J, the junction kept 8 bases outside the gene matches. This CDR3 contains 16 residues. Germline CDR1 MGHRA, CDR2 YSYEKL. The DNA of the CDR3 is TGCGCCAGCAGCCAAGTGAACGCAGGGGGCTCTTCACCCCTCCACTTT. Translation gives CASSQVNAGGSSPLHF.

This clonotype was detected ten times or more. The rearrangement uses TRBV4-1 and TRBJ1-1; a possible D gene is TRBD1 (6 bases). The CDR3 totals 15 residues. V gave up 4 bases and J gave up 0 bases, with 12 bases separating them. Germline CDR1 reads MGHRA; CDR2 reads YSYEKL. The CDR3 loop reads CASSLSGTLNTEAFF. Here the CDR3 DNA reads TGCGCCAGCAGCCTGTCCGGGACATTGAACACTGAAGCTTTCTTT.